A single sample gave rise to the 10 T cell receptor beta chains below, sequenced in a study of T cells in Graves' hyperthyroidism and ophthalmopathy. Amplified TCR beta CDR3 regions derived from RNA transcripts. The TCR CDR3 first-round RT-PCR relied on the HTBI primer set. A single record per CDR3 protein comes from TCRdb applying MiXCR to the multiplex PCR reads. The sample carries fewer than 350,000 distinct CDR3 sequences, 21% recorded once. The sequenced material came from blood. Every receptor here comes from a woman in her fifties or sixties with Graves' hyperthyroidism.

Many counts were recorded for this clonotype. The gene calls are TRBV12-3 or TRBV12-4 and TRBJ1-5; D ambiguous. This CDR3 spans 13 amino acids. V was shortened by 2 bases and J by 6 bases, with 8 bases between the two germline ends. The CDR3 coding sequence is TGTGCCAGCAGTTTAACCAATCGTCAGCCCCAGCATTTT. Protein: CASSLTNRQPQHF.

This rearrangement joins TRBV20-1 to TRBJ2-5, with D tentatively TRBD2 (6 bases). CDR1 and CDR2 (germline): DFQATT, SNEGSKA (reference sequence). There are 13 residues in the CDR3. V lost 1 base to trimming and J lost 5 bases, with 11 bases between them. Here the CDR3 DNA reads TGCAGTGCTAGAGTGGCTGGGGGGGAGACCCAGTACTTC. It specifies CSARVAGGETQYF.

The J gene is TRBJ1-2, the V gene TRBV5-5; D is unclear. Germline V lookup: CDR1 SGHKS, CDR2 YYEKEE (reference sequence). Trimming left V 0 bases short and J 5 bases short, with 5 bases between. This CDR3 spans 12 amino acids. Here the CDR3 DNA reads TGTGCCAGCAGCTTGGTACAGTATGGCTACACCTTC. It encodes CASSLVQYGYTF.

The chain uses TRBV19 and TRBJ2-1, with 7 bases that match TRBD1. The J segment lost 15 bases and the V segment lost 6 bases, leaving 8 bases of the junction unmatched. The CDR3 loop spans 11 amino acids. CDR1 and CDR2 from the germline V gene are LNHDA and SQIVND (reference sequence). DNA of the CDR3: TGTGCCAGTAGCACAGGGGCCCACCGGTTCTTC. Translated, it gives CASSTGAHRFF. Filled out from reference TRBV19 and TRBJ2-1, the complete variable domain reads DGGITQSPKYLFRKEGQNVTLSCEQNLNHDAMYWYRQDPGQGLRLIYYSQIVNDFQKGDIAEGYSVSREKKESFPLTVTSAQKNPTAFYLCASSTGAHRFFGPGTRLTVL.

This clonotype ranks as large. The chain couples TRBV6-1 to TRBJ1-1; D possibly corresponds to TRBD1 (6 bases). Trimming took off 6 bases at V and 4 bases at J, with 12 bases between the two ends. The CDR3 is made up of 13 amino acids. CDR1 is MNHNS, CDR2 SASEGT, per germline. Here the CDR3 DNA reads TGTGCCAGCAGGCTCAGGGGTAGCACTGAAGCTTTCTTT. This codes for CASRLRGSTEAFF.

The V gene is TRBV19, the J gene TRBJ1-1; 7 positions agree with TRBD1. The CDR3 has 14 residues. CDR1 and CDR2 from the germline V gene are LNHDA and SQIVND (reference sequence). Trimming cost V 7 bases and J 3 bases; bases outside gene matches: 8. The DNA for the CDR3 is TGTGCCAGTACCCCGGGACAGAGTTACACTGAAGCTTTCTTT. It is translated as CASTPGQSYTEAFF.

This clonotype showed up just a few times. The rearrangement joins TRBV10-3 to TRBJ2-4, with D possibly being TRBD1 (6 bases). V was shortened by 0 bases and J by 0 bases, with 12 bases between the two germline ends. This CDR3 is built from 17 residues. Germline CDR1 and CDR2: ENHRY and SYGVKD. The CDR3 DNA reads TGTGCCATCAGTGAGTCTCGGACAGACCTAGCCAAAAACATTCAGTACTTC. Translation: CAISESRTDLAKNIQYF.

This clonotype was seen at least ten times. The chain links TRBV7-9 to TRBJ1-2; no reliable D call. This CDR3 contains 14 residues. The V and J ends lost 1 base and 2 bases respectively, with 8 bases between them. Germline-derived CDR1 and CDR2 are SEHNR and FQNEAQ (reference sequence). The CDR3 DNA reads TGTGCCAGCAGCTTAGAAGGAAACAACTATGGCTACACCTTC. It translates to CASSLEGNNYGYTF.

This sequence joins TRBV27 and TRBJ1-2; D not certain. Germline values: CDR1 MNHEY, CDR2 SMNVEV (reference sequence). The CDR3 sequence is 14 residues long. The germline V and J ends were trimmed by 2 bases and 2 bases, with 9 bases remaining between them. Here the CDR3 reads CASSLHQQNYGYTF. In DNA form, the CDR3 reads TGTGCCAGCAGTTTACACCAACAGAACTATGGCTACACCTTC.

This clonotype was counted at least ten times. This rearrangement joins TRBV2 to TRBJ2-1; TRBD2 is a possible D gene (6 bases). V was shortened by 3 bases and J by 4 bases, with 13 bases between the two germline ends. The CDR3 is made up of 15 amino acids. CDR1 and CDR2 from the germline V gene are SNHLY and FYNNEI. Here the CDR3 reads CASSESASAYNEQFF. The DNA for the CDR3 is TGTGCCAGCAGTGAGTCGGCTAGCGCTTACAATGAGCAGTTCTTC.